This T cell receptor (beta chain) was recovered during a study of shared clonotypes between healthy human individuals. Background on the study: The study used three CD4 naive, three CD4 memory, two CD8 naive and one CD8 memory plate per donor. Findings and caveats of the study: With few donors, the genetic and exposure-history diversity represented was limited.

Assay used: immunoSEQ multiplex PCR; TCRdb lists only in-frame clones, some missing. This sample has about 2.2 million clones, with 90% to 95% found just once. Germline lookup yields CDR1 ENHRY and CDR2 SYGVKD. The CDR3 extends over 15 amino acids. The junction had 6 bases not matched to a gene; V was cut back by 8 bases and J by 2 bases. As defined, naive CD8 cells were CD45RO-negative and positively selected for CCR7, with terminally differentiated effector memory CD45RA+ cells excluded. Participating donors were healthy, HIV-negative adults free of recent acute infections or vaccinations. With regard to this clone: What it binds is unknown.

The clonotype originates from a man aged 18 to 30 in good health. Some clones in this sample may be carry-over from other donors' samples. Sequenced material: naive CD8+ T cells from PBMCs. The rearrangement uses TRBV10-3 and TRBJ2-1; TRBD1 matches at 10 bases. The CDR3 reads CAIGVDRGPYNEQFF. CDR3 nucleotide sequence: TGTGCCATCGGGGTTGACAGGGGGCCCTACAATGAGCAGTTCTTC.